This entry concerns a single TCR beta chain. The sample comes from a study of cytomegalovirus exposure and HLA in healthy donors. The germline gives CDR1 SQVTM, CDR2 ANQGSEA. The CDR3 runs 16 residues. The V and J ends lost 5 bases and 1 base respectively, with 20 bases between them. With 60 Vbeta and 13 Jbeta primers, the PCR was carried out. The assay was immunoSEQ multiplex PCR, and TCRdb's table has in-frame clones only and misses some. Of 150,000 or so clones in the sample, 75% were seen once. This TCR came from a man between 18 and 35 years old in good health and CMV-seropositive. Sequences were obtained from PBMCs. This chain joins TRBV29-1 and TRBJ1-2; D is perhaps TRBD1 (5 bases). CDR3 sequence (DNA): TGCAGCGTTAAAGGGGCAGGCGTAACTCTTAACTATGGCTACACCTTC. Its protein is CSVKGAGVTLNYGYTF.